A single sample is the source of the 27 T cell receptor beta chains below, sequenced in a study of T cells after yellow fever vaccination. TCRdb processed the 5' RACE reads anew with MiXCR; each CDR3 protein has one entry. The sample holds some 120,000 distinct CDR3 sequences; around 7.7% are singletons and the top ten take roughly 2.6%. The sequencing used CD4+ T cells sorted from PBMCs, collected more than 8 days after the first yellow fever vaccination. These receptors all come from a young man who received the YFV17D yellow fever vaccine.

This rearrangement joins TRBV27 to TRBJ2-3; D not resolved. CDR3 length equals 14 residues. V lost 0 bases to trimming and J lost 10 bases, with 14 bases between them. Per the germline V gene, CDR1 is MNHEY and CDR2 is SMNVEV (reference sequence). CDR3 residues: CASSLSPRARSQYF. CDR3 DNA: TGTGCCAGCAGTTTATCCCCTCGAGCTAGGTCGCAGTATTTT.

In this sample, this clonotype turned up a few times. The chain couples TRBV20-1 to TRBJ1-5; perhaps TRBD1 as D (5 bases). Germline V gene lookup returns CDR1 DFQATT and CDR2 SNEGSKA (reference sequence). The ends were cut back, 6 bases at V and 3 bases at J, with 12 bases in the middle. CDR3 length: 13 amino acids. CDR3 residues: CSARRQPNQPQHF. The DNA for the CDR3 is TGCAGTGCCCGCCGACAGCCCAATCAGCCCCAGCATTTT.

Many counts were recorded for this clonotype. This chain uses TRBV28 with TRBJ2-4, with D tentatively TRBD2 (6 bases). From germline, CDR1 is MDHEN and CDR2 SYDVKM. V was shortened by 5 bases and J by 6 bases, with 17 bases between the two germline ends. The CDR3 loop spans 15 amino acids. The CDR3 coding sequence is TGTGCCAGCAGTCCCCCTGCCGGGGGACCAAACATTCAGTACTTC. Protein: CASSPPAGGPNIQYF.

This clonotype has at least ten counts. The chain links TRBV7-3 to TRBJ2-3, with D uncertain. The CDR3 sequence is 15 residues long. Germline V gene data show CDR1 as SGHTA and CDR2 as FQGTGA. Trimming stripped 1 base from V and 3 bases from J, with 11 bases between. CDR3 residues: CASSLRVPGTDTQYF. The CDR3 DNA sequence: TGTGCCAGCAGCTTAAGGGTCCCAGGAACAGATACGCAGTATTTT.

This clonotype showed up many times. The chain combines TRBV5-1 with TRBJ2-2; weak D call: TRBD2 (5 bases). Per the germline V gene, CDR1 is SGHRS and CDR2 is YFSETQ. Trimming removed 0 bases from V and 4 bases from J, with 13 bases in between. The CDR3 is 16 residues long. The CDR3 spells CASSLAVDGLTGELFF. CDR3 sequence (DNA): TGCGCCAGCAGCTTGGCGGTGGATGGACTCACCGGGGAGCTGTTTTTT.

Only a few counts were recorded for this clonotype. The chain employs TRBV7-7 and TRBJ2-1; D is ambiguous. Between the trimmed V and J ends, which lost 2 bases and 11 bases, there was a span of 13 bases. Germline assignment: CDR1 SSHAT and CDR2 FNYEAQ (reference sequence). CDR3 length: 13 amino acids. CDR3 bases: TGTGCCAGCAGCTTACAGAAGGAGTCCCAGCAGTTCTTC. Translating gives CASSLQKESQQFF.

There are a few counts of this clonotype. This chain connects TRBV30 to TRBJ2-5; 10 bases fit TRBD2. CDR3 length equals 15 residues. V shed 5 bases and J 4 bases; nucleotides not matched to a gene: 10. The germline CDR1 and CDR2 sequences are GTSNPN and SVGIG (reference sequence). The CDR3 DNA sequence: TGTGCCTGGGACTATTTAGCGGGGGGAGGAGAGACCCAGTACTTC. It yields the protein CAWDYLAGGGETQYF.

This clonotype was detected ten times or more. The gene calls are TRBV7-9 and TRBJ2-2; D might be TRBD1 or TRBD2, each matching 6 bases. Germline V gives CDR1 SEHNR, CDR2 FQNEAQ (reference sequence). This CDR3 region has 15 residues. Trimming pared 5 bases from V and 6 bases from J, leaving 16 bases between. Here the CDR3 DNA reads TGTGCCAGCAGCCGAGCCCCGGGGGCACCCGGGGAGCTGTTTTTT. It codes for CASSRAPGAPGELFF.

This clonotype appeared many times. The gene calls are TRBV4-2 and TRBJ1-4, with a possible D match to TRBD1 (6 bases). This CDR3 comprises 15 residues. Trimming shortened V by 1 base and J by 6 bases, and 12 bases separated the two germline ends. CDR1 LGHNA and CDR2 YNFKEQ come from the germline V gene. This chain's CDR3 is CASSQAWTVDEKLFF. The CDR3 nucleotides are TGTGCCAGCAGCCAAGCATGGACAGTGGATGAAAAACTGTTTTTT.

About this clonotype itself: At one end the junction does not follow the germline gene, possibly because of a read error. The chain employs TRBV7-7 and TRBJ2-2; possible D gene TRBD1, 5 bases. Germline CDR1 reads SSHAT; CDR2 reads FNYEAQ (reference sequence). CDR3 length: 18 residues. CDR3 in amino acids: CASSPLPQGVPAPGELFF. The CDR3 coding sequence is TGTGCTAGCAGTCCCCTCCCTCAAGGGGTCCCCGCCCCCGGGGAGCTGTTTTTT.

This clonotype was counted ten times or more. The rearrangement joins TRBV12-3 or TRBV12-4 to TRBJ1-1; 7 nucleotides line up with TRBD1. The CDR3 runs 15 residues. Trimming cost V 4 bases and J 0 bases; bases outside gene matches: 5. CDR3 sequence (DNA): TGTGCCAGCAGTTGGGGACAGCTGATGAACACTGAAGCTTTCTTT. It is translated as CASSWGQLMNTEAFF.

The chain recombines TRBV7-2 with TRBJ2-1, with a possible D match to TRBD2 (5 bases). The CDR3 contains 14 residues. Trimming stripped 8 bases from V and 7 bases from J, with 18 bases between. CDR1 SGHTA and CDR2 FQGNSA come from the germline V gene. The CDR3 nucleotides are TGTGCCAGCGGCCGAGGGAGCCTCCCTAATGAGCAGTTCTTC. As protein: CASGRGSLPNEQFF.

This chain uses TRBV18 with TRBJ2-2; tentative D call: TRBD1 (6 bases). Germline V gene data show CDR1 as KGHSH and CDR2 as LQKENI. The CDR3 covers 16 residues. Trimming shortened V by 3 bases and J by 0 bases, and 11 bases separated the two germline ends. This CDR3 reads CASSPQDSPNTGELFF. CDR3 nucleotides: TGTGCCAGCTCACCGCAGGACAGTCCGAACACCGGGGAGCTGTTTTTT.

This clonotype came up many times. The V call is TRBV10-3, the J call TRBJ2-7; D possibly corresponds to TRBD2 (6 bases). Germline CDR1 is ENHRY and CDR2 is SYGVKD. This CDR3 contains 15 residues. V gave up 6 bases and J gave up 5 bases, with 20 bases separating them. The CDR3 DNA sequence: TGTGCCATCAGACTTGGGGGGACGGCTTCGGACGAGCAGTACTTC. It encodes CAIRLGGTASDEQYF.

This clonotype has ten or more counts. V and J are TRBV7-9 and TRBJ2-7; D perhaps matches TRBD2 (5 bases). V was cut by 7 bases and J by 1 base, with 20 bases left in between. The CDR3 consists of 16 residues. Germline-derived CDR1 and CDR2 are SEHNR and FQNEAQ (reference sequence). CDR3: CASTSGGGATSYEQYF. The CDR3 DNA follows: TGTGCCAGCACCTCCGGTGGAGGAGCGACTTCCTACGAGCAGTACTTC. The whole variable domain, remainder taken from reference TRBV7-9 and TRBJ2-7, is DTGVSQNPRHKITKRGQNVTFRCDPISEHNRLYWYRQTLGQGPEFLTYFQNEAQLEKSRLLSDRFSAERPKGSFSTLEIQRTEQGDSAMYLCASTSGGGATSYEQYFGPGTRLTVT.

This clonotype was found many times. The chain employs TRBV19 and TRBJ2-5; weak D call: TRBD1 (5 bases). The CDR3 runs 13 residues. Trimming took off 3 bases at V and 5 bases at J, with 10 bases between the two ends. Germline V gene sequence: CDR1 LNHDA, CDR2 SQIVND (reference sequence). CDR3 nucleotides: TGTGCCAGTAGTATCCCTGGGGCGGAGACCCAGTACTTC. It specifies CASSIPGAETQYF.

This clonotype was counted ten times or more. This sequence joins TRBV5-4 and TRBJ2-1; D uncertain. The CDR3 has 12 amino acids. CDR1 and CDR2 from the germline V gene are SGHNT and YYREEE (reference sequence). Trimming took off 1 base at V and 10 bases at J, with 9 bases between the two ends. The chain's CDR3 is CASSLRVGEQFF. The CDR3, as DNA: TGTGCCAGCAGCTTGCGGGTAGGCGAGCAGTTCTTC.

This clonotype was picked up a small number of times. The chain links TRBV20-1 to TRBJ1-3; tentative D call: TRBD1 (5 bases). The CDR3 totals 13 residues. Trimming left V 6 bases short and J 10 bases short, with 19 bases between. Germline assignment: CDR1 DFQATT and CDR2 SNEGSKA (reference sequence). The chain's CDR3 is CSAGTGSGGTIYF. CDR3 bases: TGCAGTGCCGGGACCGGGTCGGGGGGGACCATATATTTT.

This clonotype was counted a few times. V is TRBV20-1 and J is TRBJ2-1, with 9 bases matching TRBD2. This CDR3 is built from 14 residues. CDR1 and CDR2 (germline): DFQATT, SNEGSKA (reference sequence). With 6 bases clipped from V and 9 bases from J, the junction kept 12 bases outside the gene matches. The CDR3 bases are TGCAGTGCCCCTCCGAGGACTAGCGATGCTGAGCAGTTCTTC. This sequence encodes CSAPPRTSDAEQFF.

The table lists this clonotype with many counts. CDR3 in DNA: TGTGCCAGCTCACCGCAGGGGAGTCAGCCCCAGCATTTT. It specifies CASSPQGSQPQHF. This chain joins TRBV18 and TRBJ1-5; tentatively, D is TRBD1 (6 bases). From germline, CDR1 is KGHSH and CDR2 LQKENI. The CDR3 runs 13 residues. V was pared by 3 bases and J by 6 bases, with 9 bases between. The full variable domain, rest sourced from reference TRBV18 and TRBJ1-5, is NAGVMQNPRHLVRRRGQEARLRCSPMKGHSHVYWYRQLPEEGLKFMVYLQKENIIDESGMPKERFSAEFPKEGPSILRIQQVVRGDSAAYFCASSPQGSQPQHFGDGTRLSIL.

This clonotype was picked up a small number of times. The V call is TRBV5-8, the J call TRBJ2-1, with D perhaps matching TRBD1 (5 bases). The CDR3 totals 14 residues. The germline CDR1 and CDR2 sequences are SGHTS and YDEGEE. V was trimmed by 0 bases and J by 3 bases, leaving 7 bases between them. Written as DNA, the CDR3 is TGTGCCAGCAGCTTGGGAAGGGGCTACAATGAGCAGTTCTTC. This codes for CASSLGRGYNEQFF.

This clonotype was counted ten times or more. The chain combines TRBV12-3 or TRBV12-4 with TRBJ1-2; D is possibly TRBD1 (6 bases). The CDR3 consists of 13 residues. With 5 bases removed from V and 8 bases from J, the gap between germline ends came to 15 bases. The CDR3 DNA sequence: TGTGCCAGCAGTCCCTTGACGGGGGCAGGCTACACCTTC. Its translation is CASSPLTGAGYTF.

The chain joins TRBV20-1 to TRBJ1-6, with D possibly matching TRBD1 (6 bases). Deletions cut 3 bases from V and 3 bases from J, with 15 bases between. Germline CDR1 and CDR2: DFQATT and SNEGSKA (reference sequence). The CDR3 sequence is 16 residues long. CDR3 sequence (DNA): TGCAGTGCTAGGGGGGGCAGAGTTAGCTATAATTCACCCCTCCACTTT. Amino acids: CSARGGRVSYNSPLHF.

With regard to this clonotype: At one end, the junction sequence differs from germline, possibly due to a read error. This chain connects TRBV5-1 to TRBJ2-5; a weak D match, TRBD2 (6 bases). CDR3 length equals 15 residues. Germline values: CDR1 SGHRS, CDR2 YFSETQ. CDR3 in DNA: TGCGCCAGCAGCACCGGGACTGACTATCAAGAGACCCAGTGCTTC. Protein sequence: CASSTGTDYQETQCF.

This clonotype has more than one count but fewer than ten. The V and J genes are TRBV20-1 and TRBJ2-7, with D possibly TRBD1 on 5 matching bases. Germline V CDR1 and CDR2: DFQATT, SNEGSKA (reference sequence). Trimming took 0 bases from V and 9 from J, leaving 15 bases between them. The length of the CDR3 is 13 residues. CDR3 protein: CSAREGTGLVQYF. The CDR3, as DNA: TGCAGTGCTAGAGAAGGAACAGGCCTTGTGCAGTACTTC.

V usage is TRBV6-2 or TRBV6-3 and J usage is TRBJ2-5, with 8 bases that match TRBD1. CDR1 and CDR2 from the germline V gene are MNHEY and SVGEGT. The junction had 8 bases not matched to a gene; V was cut back by 6 bases and J by 5 bases. The CDR3 is 14 residues long. The CDR3 DNA follows: TGTGCCAGCAGAGACGGACAGGGAGGCGAGACCCAGTACTTC. This encodes CASRDGQGGETQYF.

At least ten counts were recorded for this clonotype. The chain carries TRBV12-3 or TRBV12-4 and TRBJ2-1; D is unresolved. CDR3 size: 16 residues. V was pared by 6 bases and J by 0 bases, with 15 bases between. The CDR3 region is CASSPYLGNSYNEQFF. The DNA of the CDR3 is TGTGCCAGCAGCCCCTACCTGGGGAACTCCTACAATGAGCAGTTCTTC.